This paragraph reports one T cell receptor beta chain. Its antigen is undetermined. The CDR3 runs 16 residues. The germline gives CDR1 SGHTA, CDR2 FQGNSA. The V segment lost 1 base and the J segment 0 bases; nucleotides outside the gene matches: 2. The second PCR ran roughly 6 to 11 cycles with a sample-barcoded 5' primer and J-beta primers. Template switching added a 12-random-nucleotide identifier to every cDNA molecule. Each CDR3 protein is one row after TCRdb ran MiXCR on the 5' RACE reads. The sample carries roughly 1,700,000 distinct CDR3 sequences, roughly 30% recorded once. The data derive from a study of blood T cells in healthy people across ages. Findings of the study overall: As age increased, TCR beta diversity per million T cells fell in a roughly linear fashion.

Whenever a sample was processed, at least 6.5 million PBMCs were isolated. The source of this sequence is a woman aged 25 to 39 in good health. V usage is TRBV7-2 and J usage is TRBJ2-2; 7 bases align to TRBD1. The specimen sequenced was blood. The CDR3 is CASSLGDSPNTGELFF. Here the CDR3 DNA reads TGTGCCAGCAGCTTAGGGGACAGTCCGAACACCGGGGAGCTGTTTTTT. Full variable domain (remainder filled in from reference TRBV7-2 and TRBJ2-2): GAGVSQSPSNKVTEKGKDVELRCDPISGHTALYWYRQSLGQGLEFLIYFQGNSAPDKSGLPSDRFSAERTGGSVSTLTIQRTQQEDSAVYLCASSLGDSPNTGELFFGEGSRLTVL.